Below are 19 T cell receptor beta chains sequenced from a single sample in a study of T-cell reconstitution after alpha-beta-depleted transplantation in children. It was with unique molecular identifiers that the TCRbeta library was prepared. TCRdb re-derived calls from the PCR reads in MiXCR, one entry per CDR3 protein. The sample contains some 600,000 distinct CDR3 sequences, approximately 17% of which appear only once. The sequencing here drew on PBMCs from the stem cell graft donor, taken from the stem cell graft. These TCRs come from a human donor who donated a stem cell graft to a child with acute myeloid leukemia.

V and J are TRBV18 and TRBJ2-7; D gene uncertain. Trimming shortened V by 0 bases and J by 2 bases, and 11 bases separated the two germline ends. CDR1 is KGHSH and CDR2 is LQKENI in the germline V gene. This CDR3 contains 15 residues. The CDR3 DNA reads as TGTGCCAGCTCACCACCCAACAGAGGCACCTACGAGCAGTACTTC. This translates into CASSPPNRGTYEQYF.

This clonotype has just a few counts. V and J are TRBV28 and TRBJ2-3, with unresolved D. Germline assignment: CDR1 MDHEN and CDR2 SYDVKM. The germline V and J ends were trimmed by 2 bases and 0 bases, with 9 bases remaining between them. The CDR3 runs 15 residues. The CDR3 region has the DNA TGTGCCAGCAGTTTAACCGCGCTAAGCACAGATACGCAGTATTTT. This encodes CASSLTALSTDTQYF.

This clonotype was seen more than once but under ten times. The rearrangement joins TRBV29-1 to TRBJ2-3, with D uncertain. Trimming removed 7 bases at V and 6 bases at J, with 14 bases between. Germline assignment: CDR1 SQVTM and CDR2 ANQGSEA. The CDR3 spans 12 residues. The CDR3 sequence: CSAHNVGDTQYF. The DNA of the CDR3 is TGCAGCGCCCATAATGTCGGGGATACGCAGTATTTT.

The V call is TRBV30, the J call TRBJ1-2; no clear D. The CDR3 has 11 residues. The germline V and J ends were trimmed by 8 bases and 4 bases, with 11 bases remaining between them. Germline assignment: CDR1 GTSNPN and CDR2 SVGIG (reference sequence). The CDR3 coding sequence is TGTGCCCGTCGCCTCAGCTATGGCTACACCTTC. It yields the protein CARRLSYGYTF.

This clonotype was detected many times. One junction end does not reproduce the germline sequence, and a read error may be involved. The chain has TRBV20-1 and TRBJ2-3; 13 nucleotides match TRBD2. The CDR3 totals 18 residues. The V gene's germline CDR1 is DFQATT and CDR2 SNEGSKA (reference sequence). The CDR3 spells CSAPRTSGGQLRTDAQYF. In nucleotides, the CDR3 is TGCAGTGCTCCCCGGACTAGCGGGGGCCAATTACGCACAGATGCGCAGTATTTT.

This clonotype has more than one count but fewer than ten. The chain is built from TRBV20-1 and TRBJ2-3; D is possibly TRBD1 (8 bases). Trimming cost V 5 bases and J 4 bases, with 19 bases left between them. CDR3 length equals 15 residues. Germline CDR1 reads DFQATT; CDR2 reads SNEGSKA (reference sequence). The CDR3 region is CSAGTGGGASDTQYF. CDR3 DNA: TGCAGTGCTGGCACAGGGGGGGGTGCCTCAGATACGCAGTATTTT.

This clonotype was recorded a few times. This chain connects TRBV11-1 to TRBJ1-1, with D possibly being TRBD1 (5 bases). This CDR3 is built from 13 residues. The V gene's germline CDR1 is SGHAT and CDR2 FQDESV (reference sequence). Trimming removed 5 bases from V and 7 bases from J, with 14 bases in between. In DNA form, the CDR3 reads TGTGCCAGCAGCCTGGGACCGCACTTTGAAGCTTTCTTT. Its translation: CASSLGPHFEAFF.

The chain joins TRBV30 to TRBJ2-1; 8 bases agree with TRBD1. The trim removed 1 base at V and 5 bases at J, leaving 4 bases unmatched. CDR3 length: 14 amino acids. The germline CDR1 and CDR2 sequences are GTSNPN and SVGIG (reference sequence). The CDR3 coding sequence is TGTGCCTGGAGTGACAAGGGACAGGACAATGAGCAGTTCTTC. Translating gives CAWSDKGQDNEQFF.

In its sample, this clonotype was seen a few times. This chain uses TRBV20-1 with TRBJ1-4; 8 nucleotides match TRBD1. The trim removed 6 bases at V and 6 bases at J, leaving 12 bases unmatched. This CDR3 comprises 15 residues. Germline V lookup: CDR1 DFQATT, CDR2 SNEGSKA (reference sequence). The CDR3 loop is CSANTDREEYEKLFF. In DNA, the CDR3 is TGCAGTGCCAATACGGACAGGGAAGAATATGAAAAACTGTTTTTT.

This clonotype occurred a few times. The J gene is TRBJ2-2, the V gene TRBV6-6, with D unclear. CDR3 length: 13 residues. Trimming cost V 2 bases and J 4 bases, with 5 bases left between them. Germline loops: CDR1 MNHNY, CDR2 SVGAGI (reference sequence). Here the CDR3 DNA reads TGTGCCAGCAGTTACGACGTCACCGGGGAGCTGTTTTTT. Translation gives CASSYDVTGELFF.

The table lists this clonotype with a few counts. The V gene is TRBV15, the J gene TRBJ1-2, with a tentative D call TRBD1 (5 bases). Germline assignment: CDR1 LNHNV and CDR2 YYDKDF (reference sequence). V was shortened by 3 bases and J by 0 bases, with 14 bases between the two germline ends. The CDR3 extends over 16 amino acids. CDR3 residues: CATSRETGPANYGYTF. The CDR3, as DNA: TGTGCCACCAGCAGGGAGACGGGACCAGCTAACTATGGCTACACCTTC. The whole variable domain, filled in from reference TRBV15 and TRBJ1-2, reads DAMVIQNPRYQVTQFGKPVTLSCSQTLNHNVMYWYQQKSSQAPKLLFHYYDKDFNNEADTPDNFQSRRPNTSFCFLDIRSPGLGDTAMYLCATSRETGPANYGYTFGSGTRLTVV.

This clonotype was observed at least ten times. This chain uses TRBV20-1 with TRBJ2-7; D gene unclear. The CDR3 is 12 amino acids. Germline lookup yields CDR1 DFQATT and CDR2 SNEGSKA (reference sequence). V was trimmed by 4 bases and J by 2 bases, leaving 9 bases between them. The CDR3 reads CSAKQRTYEQYV. In nucleotides, the CDR3 is TGCAGTGCTAAACAGCGAACCTACGAGCAGTACGTC.

This clonotype appeared a few times. The gene calls are TRBV7-2 and TRBJ2-7; 8 positions agree with TRBD2. Germline trimming cut 5 bases from V and 5 bases from J; bases unmatched to any gene: 14. Germline values: CDR1 SGHTA, CDR2 FQGNSA. CDR3 length equals 16 residues. CDR3 bases: TGTGCCAGCAGCCGTTCACCGGGACTAGGTTCCAACGAGCAGTACTTC. It translates to CASSRSPGLGSNEQYF.

The table lists this clonotype with a count of one. The DNA of the CDR3 is TGCGCCAGCAGCCCGAATGAGCGGACCCTCTCCTACGAGCAGTACTTC. It translates to CASSPNERTLSYEQYF. V usage is TRBV5-1 and J usage is TRBJ2-7; D is perhaps TRBD2 (5 bases). V was pared by 4 bases and J by 0 bases, with 17 bases between. The CDR3 runs 16 residues. CDR1 is SGHRS and CDR2 is YFSETQ in the germline V gene.

This clonotype was seen at least ten times. V and J are TRBV5-6 and TRBJ2-7, with TRBD2 as a possible D gene (6 bases). V lost 0 bases to trimming and J lost 3 bases, with 10 bases between them. CDR3 size: 14 residues. The germline CDR1 and CDR2 sequences are SGHDT and YYEEEE. The CDR3 reads CASSLGLDLYEQYF. CDR3 in DNA: TGTGCCAGCAGCTTGGGACTAGATCTCTACGAGCAGTACTTC.

This clonotype turned up a few times. The V call is TRBV7-9, the J call TRBJ1-6, with 8 bases identical to TRBD1. Per germline, CDR1 SEHNR and CDR2 FQNEAQ (reference sequence). The CDR3 covers 15 residues. Losses at the gene ends were 4 bases for V and 6 bases for J; bases not matched to a gene: 5. The CDR3 reads CASSSNRGSNSPLHF. In nucleotides, the CDR3 is TGTGCCAGCAGCTCTAACAGGGGGTCTAATTCACCCCTCCACTTT.

This clonotype was detected a few times. The rearrangement joins TRBV24-1 to TRBJ2-1; 9 bases agree with TRBD2. Looked up from germline, CDR1 is KGHDR and CDR2 is SFDVKD. The V gene end was trimmed by 4 bases and the J gene end by 0 bases; junction bases not matched to a gene: 3. The CDR3 length is 16 residues. CDR3 nucleotides: TGTGCCACCAGTGAGTCTAGCGGGGCCTCCTACAATGAGCAGTTCTTC. Its translation is CATSESSGASYNEQFF.

This clonotype has a count of ten or more. Here the CDR3 DNA reads TGCAGTGCTAGCATATCAGGGCCAGATACGCAGTATTTT. This sequence encodes CSASISGPDTQYF. This sequence joins TRBV20-1 and TRBJ2-3; D is possibly TRBD1 (5 bases). V dropped 3 bases and J dropped 4 bases, with 11 bases sitting between them. CDR1 and CDR2 from the germline V gene are DFQATT and SNEGSKA (reference sequence). The CDR3 sequence is 13 residues long.

This clonotype was seen ten or more times. The chain uses TRBV6-1 and TRBJ2-7; 7 bases map to TRBD1. Losses at the gene ends were 2 bases for V and 0 bases for J; bases not matched to a gene: 4. The CDR3 spans 15 residues. Looked up from germline, CDR1 is MNHNS and CDR2 is SASEGT. The CDR3 region has the DNA TGTGCCAGCAGTGAACATTGGGACAGCTCCTACGAGCAGTACTTC. Its translation is CASSEHWDSSYEQYF.